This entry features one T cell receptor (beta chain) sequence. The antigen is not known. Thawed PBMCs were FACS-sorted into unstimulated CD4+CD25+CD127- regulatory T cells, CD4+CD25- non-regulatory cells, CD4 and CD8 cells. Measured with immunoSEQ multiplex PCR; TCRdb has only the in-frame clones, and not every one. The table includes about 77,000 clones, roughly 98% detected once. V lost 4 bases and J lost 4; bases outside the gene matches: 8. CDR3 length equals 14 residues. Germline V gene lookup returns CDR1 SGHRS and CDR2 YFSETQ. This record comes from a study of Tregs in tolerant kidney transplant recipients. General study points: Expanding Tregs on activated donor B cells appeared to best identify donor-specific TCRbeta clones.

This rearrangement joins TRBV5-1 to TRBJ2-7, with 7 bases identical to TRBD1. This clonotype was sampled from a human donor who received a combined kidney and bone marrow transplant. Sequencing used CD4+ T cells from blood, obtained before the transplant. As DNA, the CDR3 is TGCGCCAGCAGCCCCCGGGACAGACCTTACGAGCAGTACTTC. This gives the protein CASSPRDRPYEQYF.